This T cell receptor beta chain was retrieved from a study of cytotoxic CD8 clonotypes in ibrutinib-treated CLL. Across the whole study: Timing of response sample collection was a median approximately twelve months after treatment start, with a range of 6 to 36. Overall study findings and caveats: Public clonotypes showed up rarely, and on treatment they shrank or held steady. Sustained-remission and progressing patients diverged in sampling times.

Investigators sought sequencing depths of between 1 in 200,000 and 1 in 1 million T cells. Sequencing was performed with immunoSEQ multiplex PCR; in TCRdb, only in-frame clones are kept and a portion is missing. The table lists about 200,000 clones, roughly three quarters of them singletons. Per the germline V gene, CDR1 is KGHSH and CDR2 is LQKENI. Deletions cut 3 bases from V and 0 bases from J, with 6 bases between. The CDR3 consists of 14 residues. With regard to this clone: Its cognate antigen is unknown.

The V call is TRBV18, the J call TRBJ1-3; D is undetermined. This sequence originates from a human donor with chronic lymphocytic leukemia. The sample here was PBMCs, taken after 12 months of ibrutinib treatment. CDR3 nucleotide sequence: TGTGCCAGCTCACCGGGAGGCTCTGGAAACACCATATATTTT. It specifies CASSPGGSGNTIYF.